These T cell receptor beta chains were read from a single sample in a study of blood T cell repertoires in COVID-19. The data were produced by immunoSEQ multiplex PCR, yet TCRdb's version contains in-frame clones alone and is incomplete. The sample shows some 240,000 clones, roughly 86% of them seen only once. The specimen sequenced was PBMCs or T cells enriched from blood (not recorded which). All receptors come from a woman in her forties with acute COVID-19. CDR3s include the opening cysteine and the closing phenylalanine or tryptophan. Fields, in order: V gene, J gene, clone size, D gene, CDR3 protein, CDR3 DNA. A D gene is named only where the DNA matches it firmly. Some rows have no size entry. The others give once, few or many, or a class for an expanded clone.

v_gene: TRBV5-6
j_gene: TRBJ2-7
abundance: .
d_gene: TRBD2
CDR3aa: CASSLGLAVSEQYF
CDR3nt: TGTGCCAGCAGCTTGGGACTAGCGGTCTCAGAGCAGTACTTC

v_gene: TRBV19
j_gene: TRBJ2-2
abundance: .
d_gene: .
CDR3aa: CASSLDSGDTGELFF
CDR3nt: TGTGCCAGTAGTTTAGACTCAGGGGACACCGGGGAGCTGTTTTTT

v_gene: TRBV7-9
j_gene: TRBJ2-3
abundance: .
d_gene: TRBD2
CDR3aa: CASSLIVAGGRDTQYF
CDR3nt: TGTGCCAGCAGCTTAATCGTTGCGGGAGGTAGGGATACGCAGTATTTT

v_gene: TRBV27
j_gene: TRBJ2-2
abundance: many
d_gene: .
CDR3aa: CASSTTQGTGELFF
CDR3nt: TGTGCCAGCAGTACAACACAGGGAACCGGGGAGCTGTTTTTT

v_gene: TRBV11-1
j_gene: TRBJ2-1
abundance: .
d_gene: TRBD2
CDR3aa: CASSFRLAGDYNEQFF
CDR3nt: TGTGCCAGCAGCTTCCGACTAGCGGGAGATTACAATGAGCAGTTCTTC

v_gene: TRBV9
j_gene: TRBJ2-1
abundance: .
d_gene: TRBD1
CDR3aa: CASSVAVGDRGGNEQFF
CDR3nt: TGTGCCAGCAGCGTAGCGGTCGGGGACAGGGGGGGGAATGAGCAGTTCTTC

v_gene: TRBV27
j_gene: TRBJ2-2
abundance: .
d_gene: TRBD2
CDR3aa: CASSLDREAGTRELFF
CDR3nt: TGTGCCAGCAGCTTGGACCGGGAGGCCGGCACAAGGGAGCTGTTTTTT

v_gene: TRBV18
j_gene: TRBJ2-7
abundance: .
d_gene: TRBD1
CDR3aa: CASSPGQGGLGTSEQYF
CDR3nt: TGTGCCAGCTCACCGGGACAGGGTGGACTAGGAACCTCGGAGCAGTACTTC

v_gene: TRBV5-1
j_gene: TRBJ2-7
abundance: .
d_gene: TRBD1
CDR3aa: CASSNSGTGISEQYF
CDR3nt: TGCGCCAGCAGCAACTCCGGGACAGGGATTTCCGAGCAGTACTTC

v_gene: TRBV27
j_gene: TRBJ2-7
abundance: .
d_gene: TRBD2
CDR3aa: CASSPTSGRAWEQYF
CDR3nt: TGTGCCAGCAGTCCCACTAGCGGGAGGGCCTGGGAGCAGTACTTC

v_gene: TRBV10-3
j_gene: TRBJ1-1
abundance: .
d_gene: TRBD1
CDR3aa: CAISGAGGDTEAFF
CDR3nt: TGTGCCATCAGCGGGGCAGGGGGTGACACTGAAGCTTTCTTT

v_gene: TRBV7-6
j_gene: TRBJ1-6
abundance: .
d_gene: .
CDR3aa: CASSLGQAPNSPLHF
CDR3nt: TGTGCCAGCAGCTTAGGTCAGGCCCCGAATTCACCCCTCCACTTT

v_gene: TRBV7-8
j_gene: TRBJ2-7
abundance: few
d_gene: .
CDR3aa: CASSLLVLKSSYEQYF
CDR3nt: TGTGCCAGCAGCTTACTCGTCTTGAAGAGCTCCTACGAGCAGTACTTC

v_gene: TRBV11-2
j_gene: TRBJ1-3
abundance: .
d_gene: .
CDR3aa: CASSPRAGSGNTIYF
CDR3nt: TGTGCCAGCAGCCCCAGAGCGGGCTCTGGAAACACCATATATTTT

v_gene: TRBV2
j_gene: TRBJ2-7
abundance: .
d_gene: TRBD1
CDR3aa: CASSVWDRSYEQYF
CDR3nt: TGTGCCAGCAGTGTTTGGGACAGATCCTACGAGCAGTACTTC

v_gene: TRBV6-1
j_gene: TRBJ2-5
abundance: few
d_gene: .
CDR3aa: CASSDSGQETQYF
CDR3nt: TGTGCCAGCAGTGATTCAGGTCAAGAGACCCAGTACTTC

v_gene: TRBV5-4
j_gene: TRBJ2-1
abundance: .
d_gene: TRBD2
CDR3aa: CASSLGLAGGSEQFF
CDR3nt: TGTGCCAGCAGCTTGGGCCTAGCGGGAGGGAGTGAGCAGTTCTTC

v_gene: TRBV6-5
j_gene: TRBJ2-1
abundance: .
d_gene: TRBD2
CDR3aa: CASSYGTSAYNEQFF
CDR3nt: TGTGCCAGCAGTTACGGGACTAGCGCTTACAATGAGCAGTTCTTC

v_gene: TRBV6-5
j_gene: TRBJ2-1
abundance: .
d_gene: .
CDR3aa: CASSYSQGQGYNEQFF
CDR3nt: TGTGCCAGCAGTTACTCGCAGGGTCAGGGCTACAATGAGCAGTTCTTC

v_gene: TRBV5-1
j_gene: TRBJ2-2
abundance: once
d_gene: TRBD2
CDR3aa: CASSPLAGVGGELFF
CDR3nt: TGCGCCAGCAGCCCGCTAGCGGGAGTGGGCGGGGAGCTGTTTTTT

v_gene: TRBV24-1
j_gene: TRBJ2-1
abundance: once
d_gene: TRBD2
CDR3aa: CATSDASGSSSYNEQFF
CDR3nt: TGTGCCACCAGTGATGCTAGCGGGAGCTCTTCCTACAATGAGCAGTTCTTC

v_gene: TRBV11-2
j_gene: TRBJ1-1
abundance: .
d_gene: .
CDR3aa: CASRQTGNTEAFF
CDR3nt: TGTGCCAGCAGGCAGACAGGTAACACTGAAGCTTTCTTT

v_gene: TRBV19
j_gene: TRBJ1-5
abundance: .
d_gene: .
CDR3aa: CASSRRSNQPQHF
CDR3nt: TGTGCCAGTAGTCGGAGGAGCAATCAGCCCCAGCATTTT

v_gene: TRBV27
j_gene: TRBJ2-7
abundance: .
d_gene: TRBD1
CDR3aa: CATKRTGGTYEQYF
CDR3nt: TGTGCCACCAAAAGGACAGGGGGCACCTACGAGCAGTACTTC

v_gene: TRBV5-1
j_gene: TRBJ2-5
abundance: .
d_gene: .
CDR3aa: CASSFGLIKETQYF
CDR3nt: TGCGCCAGCAGCTTTGGACTCATAAAAGAGACCCAGTACTTC

v_gene: TRBV27
j_gene: TRBJ2-2
abundance: .
d_gene: TRBD1
CDR3aa: CASSWSGQMGSTGELFF
CDR3nt: TGTGCCAGCAGTTGGTCGGGACAGATGGGCTCCACCGGGGAGCTGTTTTTT

v_gene: TRBV6-2/TRBV6-3
j_gene: TRBJ2-3
abundance: few
d_gene: TRBD2
CDR3aa: CASSNRLAIYTDTQYF
CDR3nt: TGTGCCAGCAGTAACAGACTAGCGATTTACACAGATACGCAGTATTTT

v_gene: TRBV5-1
j_gene: TRBJ1-1
abundance: .
d_gene: .
CDR3aa: CASSAGDLNTEAFF
CDR3nt: TGCGCCAGCAGCGCAGGGGACCTGAACACTGAAGCTTTCTTT

v_gene: TRBV20-1
j_gene: TRBJ2-3
abundance: .
d_gene: .
CDR3aa: CSVAADTQYF
CDR3nt: TGCAGTGTAGCTGCCGATACGCAGTATTTT

v_gene: TRBV11-3
j_gene: TRBJ1-4
abundance: .
d_gene: .
CDR3aa: CASSLAGSEKLFF
CDR3nt: TGTGCCAGCAGCTTGGCGGGGAGTGAAAAACTGTTTTTT

v_gene: TRBV7-8
j_gene: TRBJ2-1
abundance: .
d_gene: .
CDR3aa: CASSLDGLGAYNEQFF
CDR3nt: TGTGCCAGCAGCTTAGACGGTCTAGGTGCCTACAATGAGCAGTTCTTC

v_gene: TRBV19
j_gene: TRBJ1-5
abundance: once
d_gene: .
CDR3aa: CASSMVANQPQHF
CDR3nt: TGTGCCAGTAGTATGGTAGCTAATCAGCCCCAGCATTTT